A single sample gave rise to the 17 T cell receptor beta chains below, sequenced in a study of T cell repertoires in ileal Crohn's disease. Repertoires were generated with immunoSEQ multiplex PCR, while TCRdb's copy carries only in-frame clones and drops some. The sample holds around 17,000 clones, around 90% seen once. The sequenced sample was ileal tissue. These receptors were taken from an adult with Crohn's disease.

This chain uses TRBV6-6 with TRBJ2-1; D unclear. The CDR3 has 14 residues. The V gene's germline CDR1 is MNHNY and CDR2 SVGAGI (reference sequence). Trimming pared 2 bases from V and 9 bases from J, leaving 14 bases between. This chain's CDR3 is CASSYSVRESEQFF. The CDR3 coding sequence is TGTGCCAGCAGTTACAGCGTCAGAGAGAGTGAGCAGTTCTTC.

The chain recombines TRBV6-5 with TRBJ2-5; TRBD2 is a possible D gene (6 bases). This CDR3 region has 14 residues. Germline lookup yields CDR1 MNHEY and CDR2 SVGAGI. Trimming cost V 5 bases and J 5 bases, with 15 bases left between them. The chain's CDR3 is CASSALGGVETQYF. CDR3 bases: TGTGCCAGCAGTGCCCTGGGGGGAGTCGAGACCCAGTACTTC.

The chain couples TRBV9 to TRBJ1-2; the D gene is possibly TRBD1 (5 bases). V lost 1 base, J lost 7 bases, and 14 bases lay in between. CDR1 is SGDLS, CDR2 YYNGEE, per germline. The CDR3 extends over 14 amino acids. Here the CDR3 reads CASSVIQGNFGYTF. The CDR3 DNA sequence: TGTGCCAGCAGCGTAATTCAGGGTAATTTTGGCTACACCTTC.

This chain uses TRBV7-9 with TRBJ2-1; 7 nucleotides align to TRBD2. The CDR3 sequence is 15 residues long. J was trimmed by 3 bases and V by 4 bases; bases with no gene match: 6. CDR1 and CDR2 from the germline V gene are SEHNR and FQNEAQ (reference sequence). CDR3 protein: CASSWSGKGYNEQFF. CDR3 coding DNA: TGTGCCAGCAGCTGGAGCGGGAAGGGCTACAATGAGCAGTTCTTC.

This chain links TRBV21-1 with TRBJ2-7; the table gives TRBD2 as D, unverified against the DNA. TRBV21-1 is deemed a pseudogene. CDR3 length equals 17 residues. The CDR3 loop is CASSKCAGLPSSYEQYF. CDR3 in DNA: TGTGCCAGCAGCAAATGCGCGGGACTCCCGAGCTCCTACGAGCAGTACTTC.

The chain combines TRBV9 with TRBJ2-1, with 12 bases that match TRBD2. CDR3 size: 15 residues. Germline V gene sequence: CDR1 SGDLS, CDR2 YYNGEE. Trimming removed 0 bases from V and 6 bases from J; junction bases left unmatched: 1. DNA of the CDR3: TGTGCCAGCAGCGTAGCTAGCGGGAGGGCCAATGAGCAGTTCTTC. Translation gives CASSVASGRANEQFF. The complete variable domain, with remaining parts taken from reference TRBV9 and TRBJ2-1, reads DSGVTQTPKHLITATGQRVTLRCSPRSGDLSVYWYQQSLDQGLQFLIQYYNGEERAKGNILERFSAQQFPDLHSELNLSSLELGDSALYFCASSVASGRANEQFFGPGTRLTVL.

The chain couples TRBV7-2 to TRBJ2-7; 9 positions match TRBD2. Germline values: CDR1 SGHTA, CDR2 FQGNSA. The V and J ends lost 5 bases and 0 bases, in that order; junction bases with no gene match: 8. CDR3 length: 16 residues. CDR3 nucleotides: TGTGCCAGCAGCCCCTGGACTAGCGACAGCTCCTACGAGCAGTACTTC. Protein sequence: CASSPWTSDSSYEQYF.

The CDR3 loop reads CASSESGGGRPYF. The CDR3 nucleotides read TGTGCCAGCAGTGAATCCGGGGGGGGGAGGCCCTACTTC. V usage is TRBV25-1 and J usage is TRBJ2-5; 8 bases agree with TRBD2. Germline V CDR1 and CDR2: MGHDK, SYGVNS. Trimming cost V 1 base and J 14 bases; bases outside gene matches: 9. The CDR3 loop spans 13 amino acids. Drawing the rest from reference TRBV25-1 and TRBJ2-5, the complete variable domain is EADIYQTPRYLVIGTGKKITLECSQTMGHDKMYWYQQDPGMELHLIHYSYGVNSTEKGDLSSESTVSRIRTEHFPLTLESARPSHTSQYLCASSESGGGRPYFGPGTRLLVL.

CDR3 protein: CASSLGPTGTGANVLTF. CDR3 DNA sequence: TGCGCCAGCAGCTTGGGCCCTACGGGGACTGGGGCCAACGTCCTGACTTTC. The chain couples TRBV5-1 to TRBJ2-6, with D perhaps TRBD2 (5 bases). CDR3 length: 17 amino acids. Per germline, CDR1 SGHRS and CDR2 YFSETQ. The V gene lost 0 bases and the J gene lost 2 bases, with 12 bases spanning the gap.

The count of this clone is one. This chain joins TRBV6-1 and TRBJ2-1; the match to TRBD2 covers 12 bases. CDR3 length: 16 residues. CDR1 is MNHNS and CDR2 is SASEGT in the germline V gene. J was trimmed by 9 bases and V by 3 bases; bases with no gene match: 9. The CDR3 loop reads CASSELTSGRSGEQFF. In DNA, the CDR3 is TGTGCCAGCAGTGAGCTGACTAGCGGGAGATCCGGTGAGCAGTTCTTC.

This chain connects TRBV5-4 to TRBJ1-3; perhaps TRBD1 as D (5 bases). This CDR3 contains 15 residues. V shed 6 bases and J shed 1 base, with 14 bases lying between them. Per germline, CDR1 SGHNT and CDR2 YYREEE (reference sequence). The CDR3 sequence is CASTNPGGSGNTIYF. The DNA of the CDR3 is TGTGCCAGCACTAACCCCGGGGGTTCTGGAAACACCATATATTTT.

The rearrangement links TRBV12-5 to TRBJ1-2, with 7 positions matching TRBD1. Germline-derived CDR1 and CDR2 are LGHNT and FRNRAP. The trim removed 0 bases at V and 7 bases at J, leaving 8 bases unmatched. The CDR3 contains 15 residues. The CDR3 sequence is CASGLVDRALFGYTF. For the CDR3, the DNA is TGTGCTAGTGGTTTGGTCGACAGGGCCCTGTTTGGCTACACCTTC.

CDR3 amino acids: CASSLRLAGYGYGYTF. In nucleotides, the CDR3 is TGTGCCAGCAGCTTGCGGTTGGCAGGCTATGGCTATGGCTACACCTTC. The chain is built from TRBV5-5 and TRBJ1-2, with no clear D. Germline-derived CDR1 and CDR2 are SGHKS and YYEKEE (reference sequence). The germline V and J ends were trimmed by 1 base and 4 bases, with 17 bases remaining between them. This CDR3 comprises 16 residues.

The rearrangement links TRBV11-2 to TRBJ2-7; D call uncertain. CDR3 length equals 15 residues. Trimming left V 2 bases short and J 12 bases short, with 23 bases between. Germline CDR1 SGHAT, CDR2 FQNNGV. The CDR3 DNA follows: TGTGCCAGCAGCTTAATTTTAAGTGGTACACAGTCAGGGTACTTC. Amino acids: CASSLILSGTQSGYF.

The chain employs TRBV9 and TRBJ2-4, with D possibly TRBD1 on 5 matching bases. Germline V gene data show CDR1 as SGDLS and CDR2 as YYNGEE. Trimming shortened V by 3 bases and J by 7 bases, and 17 bases separated the two germline ends. The CDR3 runs 15 residues. This chain's CDR3 is CASSDAKEGVNIQYF. The CDR3 DNA reads as TGTGCCAGCAGCGATGCTAAGGAAGGGGTGAACATTCAGTACTTC.

The gene calls are TRBV18 and TRBJ2-2; the D gene is possibly TRBD2 (6 bases). Trimming pared 3 bases from V and 2 bases from J, leaving 13 bases between. CDR3 length: 16 residues. Germline V gene lookup returns CDR1 KGHSH and CDR2 LQKENI. CDR3 region: CASSPLGLTNTGELFF. The DNA for the CDR3 is TGTGCCAGCTCACCTTTGGGACTGACAAACACCGGGGAGCTGTTTTTT.

CDR3 in amino acids: CASSGGLGLYEQYF. For the CDR3, the DNA is TGTGCCAGCAGCGGGGGACTAGGACTCTACGAGCAGTACTTC. The chain couples TRBV5-6 to TRBJ2-7; TRBD2 aligns across 8 bases. There are 14 residues in the CDR3. The trim removed 4 bases at V and 3 bases at J, leaving 6 bases unmatched. Germline CDR1 and CDR2: SGHDT and YYEEEE.